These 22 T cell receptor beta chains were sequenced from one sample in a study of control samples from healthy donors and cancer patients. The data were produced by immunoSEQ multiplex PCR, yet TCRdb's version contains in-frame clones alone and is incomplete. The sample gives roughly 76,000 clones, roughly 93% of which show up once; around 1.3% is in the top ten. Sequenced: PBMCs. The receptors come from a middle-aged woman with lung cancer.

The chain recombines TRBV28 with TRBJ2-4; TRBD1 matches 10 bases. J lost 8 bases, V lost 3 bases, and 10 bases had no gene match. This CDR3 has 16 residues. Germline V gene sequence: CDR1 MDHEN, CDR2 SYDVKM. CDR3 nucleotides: TGTGCCAGCAGTTTCCTCATGACAGGGGGCGCGGACATTCAGTACTTC. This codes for CASSFLMTGGADIQYF. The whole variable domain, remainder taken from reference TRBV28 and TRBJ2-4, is DVKVTQSSRYLVKRTGEKVFLECVQDMDHENMFWYRQDPGLGLRLIYFSYDVKMKEKGDIPEGYSVSREKKERFSLILESASTNQTSMYLCASSFLMTGGADIQYFGAGTRLSVL.

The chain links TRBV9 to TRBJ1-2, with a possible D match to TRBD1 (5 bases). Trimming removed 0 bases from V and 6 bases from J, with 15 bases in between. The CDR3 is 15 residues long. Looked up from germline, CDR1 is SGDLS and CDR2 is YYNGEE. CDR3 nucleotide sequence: TGTGCCAGCAGCGTAGTCGGGGCGCCGGTGGATGGCTACACCTTC. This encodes CASSVVGAPVDGYTF.

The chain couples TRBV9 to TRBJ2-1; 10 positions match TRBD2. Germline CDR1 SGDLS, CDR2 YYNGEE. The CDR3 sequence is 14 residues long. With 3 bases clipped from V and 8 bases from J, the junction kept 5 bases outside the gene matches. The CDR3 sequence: CASSDSGGPDEQFF. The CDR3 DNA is TGTGCCAGCAGCGATAGCGGGGGGCCGGATGAGCAGTTCTTC.

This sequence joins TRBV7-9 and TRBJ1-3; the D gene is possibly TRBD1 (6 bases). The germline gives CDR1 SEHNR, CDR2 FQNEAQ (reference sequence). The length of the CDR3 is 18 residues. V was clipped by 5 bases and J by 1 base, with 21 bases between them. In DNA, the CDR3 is TGTGCCAGCAGCCCAACCCCCCCCCAAGGGGGATCTGGAAACACCATATATTTT. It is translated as CASSPTPPQGGSGNTIYF.

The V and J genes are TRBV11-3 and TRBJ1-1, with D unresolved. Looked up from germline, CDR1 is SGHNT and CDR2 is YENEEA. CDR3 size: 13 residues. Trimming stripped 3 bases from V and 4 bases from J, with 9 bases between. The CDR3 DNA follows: TGTGCCAGCAGCTTCGGTTTTGGCACTGAAGCTTTCTTT. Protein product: CASSFGFGTEAFF.

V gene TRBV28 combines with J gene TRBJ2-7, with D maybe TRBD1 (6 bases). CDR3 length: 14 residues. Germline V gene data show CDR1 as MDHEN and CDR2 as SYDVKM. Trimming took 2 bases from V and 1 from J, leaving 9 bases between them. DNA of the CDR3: TGTGCCAGCAGTTTAGACAGGCCTTCCTACGAGCAGTACTTC. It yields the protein CASSLDRPSYEQYF.

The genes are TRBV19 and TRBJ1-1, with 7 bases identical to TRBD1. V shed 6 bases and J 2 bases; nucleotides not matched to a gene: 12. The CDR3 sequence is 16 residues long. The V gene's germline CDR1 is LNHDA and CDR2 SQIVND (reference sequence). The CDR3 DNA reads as TGTGCCAGTAGCCTCCGAGGGGGCCCCCCCAACACTGAAGCTTTCTTT. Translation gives CASSLRGGPPNTEAFF.

The CDR3 bases are TGTGCCAGCAGCCTCACAGGGGAGGATTTTAACACCGGGGAGCTGTTTTTT. This encodes CASSLTGEDFNTGELFF. V gene TRBV3-1 (or the pseudogene TRBV3-2) combines with J gene TRBJ2-2; tentative D call: TRBD1 (7 bases). This CDR3 has 17 residues. The V gene's germline CDR1 is LGHDT and CDR2 YNNKEL (reference sequence). V shed 4 bases and J shed 2 bases, with 17 bases lying between them.

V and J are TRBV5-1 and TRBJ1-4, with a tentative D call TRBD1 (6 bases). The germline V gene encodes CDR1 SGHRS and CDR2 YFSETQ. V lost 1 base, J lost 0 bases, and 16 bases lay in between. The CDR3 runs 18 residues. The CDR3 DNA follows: TGCGCCAGCAGCTTGTCCCCATCTTGGACAGCAACTAATGAAAAACTGTTTTTT. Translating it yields CASSLSPSWTATNEKLFF.

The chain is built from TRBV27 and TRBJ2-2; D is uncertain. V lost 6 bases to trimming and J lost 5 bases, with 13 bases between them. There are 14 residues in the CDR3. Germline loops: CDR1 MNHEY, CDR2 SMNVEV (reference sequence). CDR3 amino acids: CASSTTRPTGELFF. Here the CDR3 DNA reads TGTGCCAGCAGCACTACACGACCGACCGGGGAGCTGTTTTTT.

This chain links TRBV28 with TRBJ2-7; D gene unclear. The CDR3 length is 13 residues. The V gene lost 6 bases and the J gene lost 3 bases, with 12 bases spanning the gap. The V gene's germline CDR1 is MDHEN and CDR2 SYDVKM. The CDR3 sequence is CASSPRVDYEQYF. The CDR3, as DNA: TGTGCCAGCAGCCCCCGAGTAGACTACGAGCAGTACTTC.

The CDR3 DNA follows: TGTGCCTGGAGCGAACAGGGAAGTTATGGCTACACCTTC. It is translated as CAWSEQGSYGYTF. The J gene is TRBJ1-2, the V gene TRBV30, with TRBD1 as a possible D gene (6 bases). The CDR3 has 13 amino acids. The ends were cut back, 3 bases at V and 5 bases at J, with 13 bases in the middle. The germline V gene encodes CDR1 GTSNPN and CDR2 SVGIG (reference sequence). Full variable domain (rest looked up from reference TRBV30 and TRBJ1-2): SQTIHQWPATLVQPVGSPLSLECTVEGTSNPNLYWYRQAAGRGLQLLFYSVGIGQISSEVPQNLSASRPQDRQFILSSKKLLLSDSGFYLCAWSEQGSYGYTFGSGTRLTVV.

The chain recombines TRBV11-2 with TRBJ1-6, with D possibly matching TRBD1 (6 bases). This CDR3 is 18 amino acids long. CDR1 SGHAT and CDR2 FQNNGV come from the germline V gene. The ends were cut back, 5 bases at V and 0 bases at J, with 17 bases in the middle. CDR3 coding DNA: TGTGCCAGCAGCAGACAGGCGGGGGGAAGCTCCTATAATTCACCCCTCCACTTT. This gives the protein CASSRQAGGSSYNSPLHF.

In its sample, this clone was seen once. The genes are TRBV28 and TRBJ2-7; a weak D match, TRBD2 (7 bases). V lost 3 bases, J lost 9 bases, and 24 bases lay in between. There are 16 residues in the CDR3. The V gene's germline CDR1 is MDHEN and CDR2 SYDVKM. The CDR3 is CASSFPAGATKSGQYF. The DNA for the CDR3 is TGTGCCAGCAGTTTCCCGGCGGGGGCTACGAAGTCGGGGCAGTACTTC.

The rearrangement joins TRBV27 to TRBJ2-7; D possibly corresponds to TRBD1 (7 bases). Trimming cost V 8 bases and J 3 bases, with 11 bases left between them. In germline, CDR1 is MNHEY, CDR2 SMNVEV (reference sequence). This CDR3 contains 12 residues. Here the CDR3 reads CASGGTVYEQYF. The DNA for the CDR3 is TGTGCCAGCGGCGGGACAGTCTACGAGCAGTACTTC.

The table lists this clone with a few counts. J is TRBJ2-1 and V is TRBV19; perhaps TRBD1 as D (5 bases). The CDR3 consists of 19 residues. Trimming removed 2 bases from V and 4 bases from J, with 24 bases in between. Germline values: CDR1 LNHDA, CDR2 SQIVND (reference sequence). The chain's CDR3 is CASSIPKGPSGIIYNEQFF. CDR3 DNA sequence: TGTGCCAGTAGTATACCCAAGGGCCCTTCAGGGATTATTTACAATGAGCAGTTCTTC.

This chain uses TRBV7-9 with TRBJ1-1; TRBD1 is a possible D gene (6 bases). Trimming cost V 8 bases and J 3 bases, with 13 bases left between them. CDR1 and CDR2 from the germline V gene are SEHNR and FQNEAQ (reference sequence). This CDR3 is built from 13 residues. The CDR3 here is CASDRLVDTEAFF. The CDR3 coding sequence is TGTGCCAGCGACAGGTTAGTGGACACTGAAGCTTTCTTT. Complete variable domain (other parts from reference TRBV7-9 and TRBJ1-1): DTGVSQNPRHKITKRGQNVTFRCDPISEHNRLYWYRQTLGQGPEFLTYFQNEAQLEKSRLLSDRFSAERPKGSFSTLEIQRTEQGDSAMYLCASDRLVDTEAFFGQGTRLTVV.

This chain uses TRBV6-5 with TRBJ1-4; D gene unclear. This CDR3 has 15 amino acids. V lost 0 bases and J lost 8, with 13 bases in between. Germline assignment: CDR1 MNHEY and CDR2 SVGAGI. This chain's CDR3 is CASSYSNGAWEKLFF. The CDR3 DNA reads TGTGCCAGCAGTTACTCGAACGGCGCCTGGGAAAAACTGTTTTTT.

This CDR3 reads CASSPPGQPTEAFF. Written as DNA, the CDR3 is TGTGCCAGCTCACCGCCGGGACAGCCCACTGAAGCTTTCTTT. The chain couples TRBV18 to TRBJ1-1, with 7 bases that match TRBD1. This CDR3 region has 14 residues. The junction had 5 bases not matched to a gene; V was cut back by 3 bases and J by 4 bases. Germline assignment: CDR1 KGHSH and CDR2 LQKENI.

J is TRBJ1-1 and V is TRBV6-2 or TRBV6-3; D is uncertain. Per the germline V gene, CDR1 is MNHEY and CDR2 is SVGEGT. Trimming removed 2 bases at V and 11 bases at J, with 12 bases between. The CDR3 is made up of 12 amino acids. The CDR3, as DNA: TGTGCCAGCAGTTACCTAGAGAATATGGCTTTCTTT. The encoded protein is CASSYLENMAFF.

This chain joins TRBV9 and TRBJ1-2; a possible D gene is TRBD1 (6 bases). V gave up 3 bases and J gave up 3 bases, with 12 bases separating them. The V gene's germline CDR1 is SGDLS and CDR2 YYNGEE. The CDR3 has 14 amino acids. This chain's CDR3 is CASSAPAGDYGYTF. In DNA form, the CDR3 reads TGTGCCAGCAGCGCACCCGCAGGGGACTATGGCTACACCTTC.

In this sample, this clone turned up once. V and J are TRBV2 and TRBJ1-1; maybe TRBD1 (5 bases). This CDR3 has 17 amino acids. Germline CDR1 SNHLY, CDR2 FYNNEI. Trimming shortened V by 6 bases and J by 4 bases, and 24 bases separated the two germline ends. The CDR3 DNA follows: TGTGCCAGCAGGGGCGAGGGGTCGGTAGGACAAATCACTGAAGCTTTCTTT. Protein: CASRGEGSVGQITEAFF. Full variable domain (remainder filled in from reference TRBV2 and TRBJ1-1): EPEVTQTPSHQVTQMGQEVILRCVPISNHLYFYWYRQILGQKVEFLVSFYNNEISEKSEIFDDQFSVERPDGSNFTLKIRSTKLEDSAMYFCASRGEGSVGQITEAFFGQGTRLTVV.